This T cell receptor beta chain emerged from a study of T cell responses to AZD1222 COVID-19 vaccine. Broader study findings: Unmutated variant regions reportedly attract nearly half of all spike-specific TCRs.

The data were produced by immunoSEQ multiplex PCR, yet TCRdb's version contains in-frame clones alone and is incomplete. The sample holds more than 150,000 clones, 80% to 95% seen once. On this clone itself: Antigen unknown.

The V end was cut by 6 bases, the J end by 4 bases, with 7 bases between. Germline CDR1 reads SNHLY; CDR2 reads FYNNEI. The CDR3 sequence is 12 residues long. The chain recombines TRBV2 with TRBJ1-5; D not resolved. The source was peripheral blood, collected on day 0 of AZD1222 vaccination. The TCR originated in an adult in good health. The CDR3 loop reads CASSLGNQPQHF. Here the CDR3 DNA reads TGTGCCAGCAGCTTGGGAAATCAGCCCCAGCATTTT.